This T cell receptor (beta chain) was observed in a study of T cell responses to AZD1222 COVID-19 vaccine. V lost 5 bases, J lost 5 bases, and 15 bases lay in between. Germline V gene sequence: CDR1 KGHDR, CDR2 SFDVKD. The CDR3 is made up of 15 amino acids. General study results and limits: Variant regions that are unmutated are reportedly the target of nearly half of spike-specific TCRs. At study baseline, merely five or six AZD1222 recipients were seropositive.

Using immunoSEQ multiplex PCR, the repertoire was profiled, and TCRdb retains in-frame clones only, with some absent. The sample holds tens of thousands of clones, around nine tenths seen once. With respect to this clone: Its antigen remains unidentified.

Sequencing used peripheral blood, obtained on day 0 of AZD1222 vaccination. The chain links TRBV24-1 to TRBJ1-5; D may be TRBD1 (5 bases). This sequence was found in an adult in good health. The CDR3 loop is CATSGGRGSDQPQHF. Here the CDR3 DNA reads TGTGCCACCAGTGGCGGAAGGGGAAGCGATCAGCCCCAGCATTTT.